These 5 T cell receptor beta chains came from one sample sequenced in a study of OX40 agonist ivuxolimab in advanced cancers. The library was generated by the immunoSEQ multiplex PCR assay. The table comes from immuneACCESS by way of TCRdb, which keeps in-frame sequences with V and J called. Part of the clones is missing from these tables; in studies checked, under half for an unresolved V gene and the rest for unknown reasons. The sample table lists about 28,000 clones, approximately 90% of them with a count of one. 24% of the sample rests with the top ten. This material consisted of CD4+ or CD8+ T cells sorted from blood, taken in a trial of the OX40 agonist ivuxolimab. Receptor source: an adult with an advanced solid tumor such as melanoma, head and neck, liver or kidney cancer.

The genes are TRBV5-4 and TRBJ2-7; 8 positions agree with TRBD2. J was trimmed by 4 bases and V by 4 bases; bases with no gene match: 10. This CDR3 spans 15 amino acids. From germline, CDR1 is SGHNT and CDR2 YYREEE (reference sequence). CDR3 sequence (DNA): TGTGCCAGCAGCCCAGCTAGCGGGTTATCTTACGAGCAGTACTTC. Translating it yields CASSPASGLSYEQYF.

This chain links TRBV21-1 with TRBJ1-4; the DNA was not used to check the table's D call, TRBD1. TRBV21-1 is listed as a pseudogene. There are 15 residues in the CDR3. The chain's CDR3 is CASIKTTGGNEKLFF. Written as DNA, the CDR3 is TGTGCCAGCATCAAAACGACAGGGGGAAATGAAAAACTGTTTTTT.

The CDR3 bases are TGCGCCAGCAGCTTGGTGGGGGCCGAGCAGTACTTC. Translation: CASSLVGAEQYF. The chain recombines TRBV5-1 with TRBJ2-7, with D possibly matching TRBD1 (6 bases). The germline V and J ends were trimmed by 0 bases and 6 bases, with 7 bases remaining between them. CDR3 length: 12 amino acids. Per germline, CDR1 SGHRS and CDR2 YFSETQ.

V gene TRBV19 combines with J gene TRBJ1-1, with D possibly being TRBD1 (5 bases). V lost 1 base, J lost 5 bases, and 17 bases lay in between. CDR1 and CDR2 (germline): LNHDA, SQIVND (reference sequence). CDR3 length: 16 amino acids. The CDR3: CASSIVIRGAGTEAFF. The CDR3, as DNA: TGTGCCAGTAGTATAGTCATACGGGGCGCGGGTACTGAAGCTTTCTTT.

This sequence joins TRBV19 and TRBJ1-6; maybe TRBD1 (5 bases). Germline CDR1 is LNHDA and CDR2 is SQIVND (reference sequence). The V and J ends lost 5 bases and 6 bases respectively, with 8 bases between them. The CDR3 consists of 13 residues. Here the CDR3 DNA reads TGTGCCAGTAGTCAGGGTTCTAATTCACCCCTCCACTTT. It encodes CASSQGSNSPLHF.